This is a list of T cell receptor beta chains from one sample in a study of T cell repertoires in breast cancer. From the emulsion pairing reads, TCRdb called clonotypes with MiXCR, one entry per CDR3 protein. The sample lists roughly 40,000 distinct CDR3 sequences; 35% to 50% were seen once. Sequencing was done on a sample of CD8+ T cells. The receptors come from a pool of human donors with breast cancer or a healthy control (not recorded which). Both conserved end residues are part of each CDR3. The D gene is left open where the match is weak. Clone size, where shown, is once, few, many, or a class for clones that have expanded.

v_gene: TRBV20-1
abundance: .
d_gene: .
j_gene: TRBJ2-4
CDR3aa: CSARDYTSGNIQYF
CDR3nt: TGCAGTGCTAGAGATTACACTTCTGGGAACATTCAGTACTTC

v_gene: TRBV7-2
abundance: .
d_gene: TRBD1
j_gene: TRBJ2-5
CDR3aa: CASSSQDRQETQYF
CDR3nt: TGTGCCAGCAGCTCCCAGGACAGGCAAGAGACCCAGTACTTC

v_gene: TRBV3-1
abundance: few
d_gene: .
j_gene: TRBJ2-7
CDR3aa: CASSQDRGDRYF
CDR3nt: TGTGCCAGCAGCCAAGATAGGGGGGACCGGTACTTC

v_gene: TRBV7-2
abundance: .
d_gene: .
j_gene: TRBJ2-5
CDR3aa: CASSPSRETQYF
CDR3nt: TGTGCCAGCAGCCCCAGCCGGGAGACCCAGTACTTC

v_gene: TRBV7-2
abundance: few
d_gene: .
j_gene: TRBJ1-6
CDR3aa: CASSHNSASPLHF
CDR3nt: TGTGCCAGCAGCCATAACTCGGCTTCACCCCTCCACTTT

v_gene: TRBV6-1
abundance: .
d_gene: .
j_gene: TRBJ1-1
CDR3aa: CASSSLGRNAEAFF
CDR3nt: TGTGCCAGCAGCTCCTTGGGCAGGAACGCTGAAGCTTTCTTT

v_gene: TRBV6-2/TRBV6-3
abundance: .
d_gene: .
j_gene: TRBJ1-1
CDR3aa: CASSYSIGGEWDTEAFF
CDR3nt: TGTGCCAGCAGTTACTCGATCGGCGGGGAGTGGGACACTGAAGCTTTCTTT

v_gene: TRBV11-3
abundance: .
d_gene: .
j_gene: TRBJ1-3
CDR3aa: CASSQNYGNTIYF
CDR3nt: TGTGCCAGCAGCCAAAACTATGGAAACACCATATATTTT

v_gene: TRBV6-2/TRBV6-3
abundance: .
d_gene: TRBD1
j_gene: TRBJ2-5
CDR3aa: CTSKGQGQETQYF
CDR3nt: TGTACCAGCAAAGGACAGGGCCAAGAGACCCAGTACTTC

v_gene: TRBV29-1
abundance: .
d_gene: TRBD1
j_gene: TRBJ2-6
CDR3aa: CSVPGGSGANVLTF
CDR3nt: TGCAGCGTTCCAGGGGGCTCTGGGGCCAACGTCCTGACTTTC

v_gene: TRBV2
abundance: .
d_gene: TRBD1
j_gene: TRBJ1-2
CDR3aa: CASSRRQGNYGYTF
CDR3nt: TGTGCCAGCAGTAGAAGACAGGGTAACTATGGCTACACCTTC

v_gene: TRBV20-1
abundance: .
d_gene: .
j_gene: TRBJ2-7
CDR3aa: CSARGESLGSYEQYF
CDR3nt: TGCAGTGCTAGAGGGGAATCCCTGGGCTCCTACGAGCAGTACTTC

v_gene: TRBV27
abundance: .
d_gene: .
j_gene: TRBJ2-5
CDR3aa: CASSLAGSSETQYF
CDR3nt: TGTGCCAGCAGTTTAGCGGGTTCTTCAGAGACCCAGTACTTC

v_gene: TRBV14
abundance: .
d_gene: .
j_gene: TRBJ1-5
CDR3aa: CANSIQPQHF
CDR3nt: TGTGCCAACAGCATACAGCCCCAGCATTTT

v_gene: TRBV6-6
abundance: once
d_gene: .
j_gene: TRBJ1-6
CDR3aa: CASSYSMWGNSPLHF
CDR3nt: TGTGCCAGCAGTTACTCGATGTGGGGAAATTCACCCCTCCACTTT

v_gene: TRBV11-2
abundance: .
d_gene: .
j_gene: TRBJ2-3
CDR3aa: CASSPLRAGNTDTQYF
CDR3nt: TGTGCCAGCAGCCCCCTAAGGGCAGGGAACACAGATACGCAGTATTTT

v_gene: TRBV20-1
abundance: .
d_gene: TRBD2
j_gene: TRBJ2-1
CDR3aa: CSASLLAGGWEQFF
CDR3nt: TGCAGTGCTAGTTTGCTAGCGGGAGGATGGGAGCAGTTCTTC

v_gene: TRBV20-1
abundance: .
d_gene: .
j_gene: TRBJ1-1
CDR3aa: CSAPAVRELEAFF
CDR3nt: TGCAGTGCTCCGGCCGTACGGGAATTAGAAGCTTTCTTT

v_gene: TRBV11-2
abundance: .
d_gene: .
j_gene: TRBJ1-6
CDR3aa: CAGSTRNSPLHF
CDR3nt: TGTGCCGGCAGCACCCGGAATTCACCCCTCCACTTT

v_gene: TRBV2
abundance: .
d_gene: .
j_gene: TRBJ2-3
CDR3aa: CASALTSYSADTQYF
CDR3nt: TGTGCCAGCGCCCTGACTAGTTATAGCGCAGATACGCAGTATTTT

v_gene: TRBV6-6
abundance: .
d_gene: TRBD1
j_gene: TRBJ1-1
CDR3aa: CASSYLGQGNTEAFF
CDR3nt: TGTGCCAGCAGTTACTTAGGACAGGGGAACACTGAAGCTTTCTTT

v_gene: TRBV4-1
abundance: once
d_gene: .
j_gene: TRBJ2-7
CDR3aa: CASSVGEGVFYERYF
CDR3nt: TGCGCCAGCAGCGTAGGGGAGGGGGTGTTCTACGAGCGGTACTTC

v_gene: TRBV4-2
abundance: few
d_gene: TRBD1
j_gene: TRBJ1-2
CDR3aa: CASSRPGQHLNYGYTF
CDR3nt: TGTGCCAGCAGCCGACCGGGACAGCATCTAAACTATGGCTACACCTTC

v_gene: TRBV7-8
abundance: once
d_gene: TRBD2
j_gene: TRBJ2-3
CDR3aa: CAILAGITDTQYF
CDR3nt: TGTGCCATACTAGCGGGTATCACAGATACGCAGTATTTT

v_gene: TRBV2
abundance: few
d_gene: .
j_gene: TRBJ2-6
CDR3aa: CASQGSSGANVLTF
CDR3nt: TGTGCCAGCCAGGGTAGTTCTGGGGCCAACGTCCTGACTTTC

v_gene: TRBV9
abundance: .
d_gene: .
j_gene: TRBJ2-1
CDR3aa: CASSAVGGGEQFF
CDR3nt: TGTGCCAGCAGCGCGGTAGGGGGGGGTGAGCAGTTCTTC

v_gene: TRBV15
abundance: .
d_gene: .
j_gene: TRBJ2-2
CDR3aa: CATSRGAGSSSEELFF
CDR3nt: TGTGCCACCAGCAGGGGAGCGGGTTCCTCAAGCGAGGAGCTGTTTTTT

v_gene: TRBV20-1
abundance: few
d_gene: .
j_gene: TRBJ1-6
CDR3aa: CSARVSNSPLHF
CDR3nt: TGCAGTGCCAGGGTCTCGAATTCACCCCTCCACTTT

v_gene: TRBV12-5
abundance: .
d_gene: .
j_gene: TRBJ1-1
CDR3aa: CASGLVGGTEAFF
CDR3nt: TGTGCTAGTGGTTTGGTAGGGGGCACTGAAGCTTTCTTT

v_gene: TRBV24-1
abundance: .
d_gene: TRBD2
j_gene: TRBJ2-1
CDR3aa: CATSDPSHSGSEQFF
CDR3nt: TGTGCCACCAGTGACCCATCCCATAGCGGGAGTGAGCAGTTCTTC

v_gene: TRBV7-2
abundance: .
d_gene: .
j_gene: TRBJ2-3
CDR3aa: CASSLASGGGQYF
CDR3nt: TGTGCCAGCAGCTTAGCTTCGGGGGGCGGGCAGTATTTT

v_gene: TRBV7-2
abundance: .
d_gene: .
j_gene: TRBJ2-1
CDR3aa: CASSLGQNLVEFF
CDR3nt: TGTGCCAGCAGCTTAGGTCAGAACTTGGTGGAGTTCTTC

v_gene: TRBV20-1
abundance: .
d_gene: TRBD2
j_gene: TRBJ2-2
CDR3aa: CSARDFRAGGYTGELFF
CDR3nt: TGCAGTGCTAGAGATTTTAGAGCGGGAGGCTACACCGGGGAGCTGTTTTTT

v_gene: TRBV30
abundance: few
d_gene: .
j_gene: TRBJ2-3
CDR3aa: CAWLSRDTQYF
CDR3nt: TGTGCCTGGCTCTCTCGGGATACGCAGTATTTT

v_gene: TRBV5-4
abundance: .
d_gene: TRBD2
j_gene: TRBJ2-3
CDR3aa: CASSFRTSGKSTDTQYF
CDR3nt: TGTGCCAGCAGCTTTCGGACTAGCGGGAAGAGCACAGATACGCAGTATTTT

v_gene: TRBV28
abundance: few
d_gene: .
j_gene: TRBJ2-5
CDR3aa: CASSLILNSETQYF
CDR3nt: TGTGCCAGCAGTTTAATCCTGAACTCGGAGACCCAGTACTTC

v_gene: TRBV7-2
abundance: .
d_gene: .
j_gene: TRBJ1-1
CDR3aa: CASRERGGASTEAFF
CDR3nt: TGTGCCAGCAGGGAACGAGGGGGGGCGAGCACTGAAGCTTTCTTT

v_gene: TRBV6-1
abundance: .
d_gene: TRBD1
j_gene: TRBJ1-4
CDR3aa: CASSPPTTGGLGEKLFF
CDR3nt: TGTGCCAGCAGCCCTCCGACCACAGGGGGCCTAGGTGAAAAACTGTTTTTT

v_gene: TRBV18
abundance: once
d_gene: TRBD1
j_gene: TRBJ1-6
CDR3aa: CASSAGTGDNSPLHF
CDR3nt: TGTGCCAGCTCAGCCGGGACAGGGGATAATTCACCCCTCCACTTT

v_gene: TRBV25-1
abundance: .
d_gene: .
j_gene: TRBJ1-1
CDR3aa: CASSPTAGRPRNAEAFF
CDR3nt: TGTGCCAGCAGCCCTACGGCGGGCCGCCCGCGGAACGCTGAAGCTTTCTTT

v_gene: TRBV2
abundance: .
d_gene: .
j_gene: TRBJ2-3
CDR3aa: CASSETTTDTQYF
CDR3nt: TGTGCCAGCAGTGAAACAACGACAGATACGCAGTATTTT

v_gene: TRBV12-3/TRBV12-4
abundance: .
d_gene: .
j_gene: TRBJ1-5
CDR3aa: CASRTGTSNQPQRF
CDR3nt: TGTGCCAGCAGAACCGGGACTAGCAATCAGCCCCAGCGTTTT

v_gene: TRBV4-1
abundance: .
d_gene: .
j_gene: TRBJ1-5
CDR3aa: CASSHETGSNQPQHF
CDR3nt: TGCGCCAGCAGCCACGAAACAGGTAGCAATCAGCCCCAGCATTTT

v_gene: TRBV2
abundance: few
d_gene: .
j_gene: TRBJ2-4
CDR3aa: CASSEGSVLAKNIQYF
CDR3nt: TGTGCCAGCAGTGAAGGGTCAGTGCTAGCCAAAAACATTCAGTACTTC

v_gene: TRBV9
abundance: .
d_gene: .
j_gene: TRBJ1-1
CDR3aa: CASSAGWDTEAFF
CDR3nt: TGTGCCAGCAGCGCGGGCTGGGACACTGAAGCTTTCTTT

v_gene: TRBV7-3
abundance: .
d_gene: TRBD2
j_gene: TRBJ2-1
CDR3aa: CASSLYFGRENEQFF
CDR3nt: TGTGCCAGCAGCTTATACTTCGGGAGGGAAAATGAGCAGTTCTTC

v_gene: TRBV4-1
abundance: few
d_gene: TRBD2
j_gene: TRBJ2-3
CDR3aa: CASSQDLGTSGSGTQYF
CDR3nt: TGCGCCAGCAGCCAAGATCTCGGGACTAGCGGTAGCGGTACGCAGTATTTT

v_gene: TRBV20-1
abundance: .
d_gene: .
j_gene: TRBJ1-1
CDR3aa: CSARDLREGMNTEAFF
CDR3nt: TGCAGTGCTAGAGATTTAAGGGAAGGGATGAACACTGAAGCTTTCTTT

v_gene: TRBV27
abundance: many
d_gene: .
j_gene: TRBJ1-1
CDR3aa: CASRALGRGDTEAFF
CDR3nt: TGTGCCAGCAGAGCCCTTGGACGGGGGGACACTGAAGCTTTCTTT

v_gene: TRBV5-8
abundance: .
d_gene: .
j_gene: TRBJ1-5
CDR3aa: CASSPTRFNQPQHF
CDR3nt: TGTGCCAGCAGCCCCACCAGGTTCAATCAGCCCCAGCATTTT

v_gene: TRBV7-9
abundance: .
d_gene: .
j_gene: TRBJ1-1
CDR3aa: CASSPSGMNTEAFF
CDR3nt: TGTGCCAGCAGCCCGTCGGGTATGAACACTGAAGCTTTCTTT

v_gene: TRBV6-6
abundance: .
d_gene: TRBD1
j_gene: TRBJ1-1
CDR3aa: CASSYTGQGYTEAFF
CDR3nt: TGTGCCAGCAGTTACACGGGACAGGGCTACACTGAAGCTTTCTTT

v_gene: TRBV4-2
abundance: .
d_gene: .
j_gene: TRBJ2-1
CDR3aa: CASSPGEAGIQQFF
CDR3nt: TGTGCCAGCAGCCCAGGGGAGGCAGGGATTCAGCAGTTCTTC

v_gene: TRBV7-9
abundance: .
d_gene: .
j_gene: TRBJ1-1
CDR3aa: CASSYRVNTEAFF
CDR3nt: TGTGCCAGCAGCTACCGGGTGAACACTGAAGCTTTCTTT

v_gene: TRBV10-3
abundance: few
d_gene: .
j_gene: TRBJ1-2
CDR3aa: CAITDSNYGYTF
CDR3nt: TGTGCCATCACTGACAGCAACTATGGCTACACCTTC

v_gene: TRBV20-1
abundance: .
d_gene: .
j_gene: TRBJ1-1
CDR3aa: CSARRPGEGTEAFF
CDR3nt: TGCAGTGCTAGAAGACCCGGCGAGGGCACTGAAGCTTTCTTT

v_gene: TRBV20-1
abundance: .
d_gene: TRBD1
j_gene: TRBJ1-2
CDR3aa: CSAVRDRVDGYTF
CDR3nt: TGCAGTGCTGTCCGGGACAGGGTCGATGGCTACACCTTC

v_gene: TRBV20-1
abundance: few
d_gene: .
j_gene: TRBJ1-1
CDR3aa: CSASFPGRLNGEAFF
CDR3nt: TGCAGTGCTAGTTTCCCCGGGCGGCTGAACGGTGAAGCTTTCTTT

v_gene: TRBV19
abundance: .
d_gene: .
j_gene: TRBJ1-1
CDR3aa: CASTGWGTEAFF
CDR3nt: TGTGCCAGTACCGGATGGGGGACTGAAGCTTTCTTT